This TCR beta chain was captured in a study of T cell responses to AZD1222 COVID-19 vaccine (dated by TCRdb to about 2021). For the wider study: Because spike-specific TCR depth and breadth did not differ between the two schedules, AZD1222 recipients who got a second dose at roughly 4 weeks were pooled with those who got a second dose at roughly 12 weeks. Enrollment into the trials was organized by age into subgroups of 18-55, 56-69 and 70-plus years, and those subgroups contained roughly 150, 30 and 60 TCR-sequenced participants, respectively. TCR sequencing covered approximately 230 trial participants: 200 to 220 given two doses of AZD1222 and 26 given two doses of MenACWY control vaccine.

Reading the label with the study, this specimen's time point is: baseline before first vaccination. Samples from vaccinated people were obtained from the UK trials COV001 and COV002, which included a single-blind randomized controlled phase 2/3 trial of AZD1222 (ChAdOx1 nCoV-19) in healthy adults. For TCRbeta chain sequencing, PBMC samples from trial participants were taken at day 0 and at day 28 after the second dose. Concerning this clone: No cognate antigen has been identified for it. No base qualities exist here, and no much larger clone lies one base off it.

The CDR3 regions of human TCRbeta chains were analyzed by immunosequencing. The paper's data handling went like this. Repertoire TCRs were checked for matches against a reference library of SARS-CoV-2-specific TCRs that had been generated using the MIRA antigen-specificity platform. Breadth meant the fraction of unique TCRs that were SARS-CoV-2-associated, whereas depth meant the fraction of total T cells that were SARS-CoV-2-associated. Using the MIRA data, every spike-specific TCR was mapped to the spike region that the TCR reacted to and assigned to either a CD4 or a CD8 class. Log10-transformed breadth and depth values were compared by one-way ANOVA with Sidak's multiple comparisons tests. This immuneACCESS table, as held by TCRdb, lists in-frame sequences with V and J called but not all clones. Of the missing ones, under half trace to an unresolved V gene in checked studies; the others have no known cause. V and J calls and clone size are copied from that table; D and trimming were computed from the DNA. In all, the sample holds approximately 90,000 clones, and about 86% of those were seen once. The top ten hold approximately 7% of the sample.

From the cysteine up to the phenylalanine, the CDR3 has a length of 13 residues. Here the CDR3 DNA is all that survives: 39 bases in frame from base 1. The junction carries 10 bases between V and J, which are trimmed by 4 bases and 4 bases respectively. The germline V gene sets CDR1 to SGHDN and CDR2 to FVKESK. Summary of the overall study and its limitations: Only a handful of AZD1222 recipients were SARS-CoV-2 seropositive at baseline, limiting conclusions about previously exposed vaccinees. CD4 TCRs associated with the vaccine covered the entire spike protein, and the dominant responses were in regions 160-218 and 743-854. A significant rise in spike-specific TCR breadth and depth was observed after two AZD1222 doses relative to day 0 and relative to MenACWY recipients. Participants were mostly white British and included more females than males, and it was suggested by the authors that clonal diversity may have been underestimated. Reportedly, close to half of the unique spike-specific TCRs recognized epitopes lying outside the regions that are mutated in the B.1.351 and B.1.1.7 variants. In the small 56-69-year group, the increase in depth fell short of significance, most likely because of low power. Because no samples from the day 14 peak response were available, repertoires could be characterized only after the peak T cell response.

The receptor chain draws on TRBV14 and TRBJ1-1; the D gene is not confidently resolved. The source was peripheral blood, collected on day 0 of AZD1222 vaccination. The receptor was derived from an adult in good health. The sequenced DNA: TGTGCCAGCAGCCTCCGGCCGGTCACTGAAGCTTTCTTT. This gives the protein CASSLRPVTEAFF.